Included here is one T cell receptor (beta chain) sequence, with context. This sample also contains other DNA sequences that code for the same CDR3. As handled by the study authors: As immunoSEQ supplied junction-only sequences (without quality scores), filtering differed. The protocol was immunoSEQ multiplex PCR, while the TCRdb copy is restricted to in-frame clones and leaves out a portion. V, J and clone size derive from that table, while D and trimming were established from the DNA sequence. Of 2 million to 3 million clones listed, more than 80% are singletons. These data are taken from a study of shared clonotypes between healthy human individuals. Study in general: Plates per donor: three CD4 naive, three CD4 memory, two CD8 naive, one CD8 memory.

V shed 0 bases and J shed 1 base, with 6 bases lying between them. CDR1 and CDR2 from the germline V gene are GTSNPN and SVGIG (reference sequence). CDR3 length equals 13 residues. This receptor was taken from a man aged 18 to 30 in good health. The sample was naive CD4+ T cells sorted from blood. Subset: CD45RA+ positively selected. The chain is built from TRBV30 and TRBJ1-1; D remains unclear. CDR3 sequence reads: CAWSVRRNTEAFF. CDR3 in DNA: TGTGCCTGGAGTGTTAGGCGGAACACTGAAGCTTTCTTT. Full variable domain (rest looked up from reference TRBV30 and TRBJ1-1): SQTIHQWPATLVQPVGSPLSLECTVEGTSNPNLYWYRQAAGRGLQLLFYSVGIGQISSEVPQNLSASRPQDRQFILSSKKLLLSDSGFYLCAWSVRRNTEAFFGQGTRLTVV.